Listed here are 8 T cell receptor beta chains from one sample, sequenced in a study of cytomegalovirus exposure and HLA in healthy donors. Profiled with immunoSEQ multiplex PCR; TCRdb holds only in-frame clones, not every one. The profile shows 150,000 to 200,000 clones, 86% of them singletons. The sample comprised PBMCs. The receptors stem from a woman younger than 30 in good health and CMV-seronegative.

A few counts support this clone. The rearrangement links TRBV4-1 to TRBJ2-3; 7 bases fit TRBD2. Germline V lookup: CDR1 MGHRA, CDR2 YSYEKL. The ends lost 5 bases at V and 4 bases at J; junction bases unmatched: 12. CDR3 length: 16 amino acids. CDR3 nucleotides: TGCGCCAGCAGCGCAAGCCCTAGCGGTAGAGCAGATACGCAGTATTTT. Encoded protein: CASSASPSGRADTQYF.

This chain joins TRBV7-2 and TRBJ2-7, with 13 positions matching TRBD2. V was pared by 4 bases and J by 4 bases, with 1 base of the junction left unmatched. CDR1 and CDR2 from the germline V gene are SGHTA and FQGNSA. This CDR3 has 14 residues. The CDR3 sequence is CASSWTSGGYEQYF. The CDR3 nucleotides are TGTGCCAGCAGCTGGACTAGCGGGGGTTACGAGCAGTACTTC. Drawing the rest from reference TRBV7-2 and TRBJ2-7, the complete variable domain is GAGVSQSPSNKVTEKGKDVELRCDPISGHTALYWYRQSLGQGLEFLIYFQGNSAPDKSGLPSDRFSAERTGGSVSTLTIQRTQQEDSAVYLCASSWTSGGYEQYFGPGTRLTVT.

This rearrangement joins TRBV2 to TRBJ1-3, with TRBD1 identical over 7 bases. CDR3 size: 22 residues. CDR1 SNHLY and CDR2 FYNNEI come from the germline V gene. The V segment lost 6 bases and the J segment 0 bases; nucleotides outside the gene matches: 26. The chain's CDR3 is CASSPQLPIGWGQRSSGNTIYF. The CDR3 region has the DNA TGTGCCAGCAGCCCACAACTCCCCATCGGATGGGGACAGCGGAGCTCTGGAAACACCATATATTTT.

The V and J genes are TRBV10-3 and TRBJ1-2; a weak D match, TRBD1 (6 bases). Trimming stripped 4 bases from V and 7 bases from J, with 10 bases between. Germline CDR1 is ENHRY and CDR2 is SYGVKD. The CDR3 loop spans 12 amino acids. CDR3 in amino acids: CAISAGGAGYTF. CDR3 DNA sequence: TGTGCCATCAGTGCGGGGGGGGCTGGCTACACCTTC.

The J gene is TRBJ2-7, the V gene TRBV5-4, with D maybe TRBD2 (5 bases). The CDR3 has 14 residues. Per the germline V gene, CDR1 is SGHNT and CDR2 is YYREEE (reference sequence). Trimming took 0 bases from V and 7 from J, leaving 14 bases between them. The CDR3 DNA sequence: TGTGCCAGCAGCTTGGGGGGAGCCCTGGGAGAGCAGTACTTC. Residues: CASSLGGALGEQYF. The variable domain in full, completed from reference TRBV5-4 and TRBJ2-7, reads ETGVTQSPTHLIKTRGQQVTLRCSSQSGHNTVSWYQQALGQGPQFIFQYYREEENGRGNFPPRFSGLQFPNYSSELNVNALELDDSALYLCASSLGGALGEQYFGPGTRLTVT.

The V gene is TRBV18, the J gene TRBJ1-3, with 9 bases matching TRBD1. The CDR3 covers 16 residues. Looked up from germline, CDR1 is KGHSH and CDR2 is LQKENI. Trimming took 4 bases from V and 4 from J; bases not matched to a gene: 8. Here the CDR3 DNA reads TGTGCCAGCTCACTCCGGGACAGGGTAGACGGAAACACCATATATTTT. It encodes CASSLRDRVDGNTIYF.

This clone occurred once. This chain joins TRBV5-6 and TRBJ1-1, with D possibly TRBD1 on 5 matching bases. The CDR3 consists of 14 residues. From germline, CDR1 is SGHDT and CDR2 YYEEEE. Trimming took 3 bases from V and 0 from J, leaving 9 bases between them. The CDR3, as DNA: TGTGCCAGCAGCTCGGGACTTCTGAACACTGAAGCTTTCTTT. Its translation: CASSSGLLNTEAFF. Supplemented by reference TRBV5-6 and TRBJ1-1, the full variable domain reads DAGVTQSPTHLIKTRGQQVTLRCSPKSGHDTVSWYQQALGQGPQFIFQYYEEEERQRGNFPDRFSGHQFPNYSSELNVNALLLGDSALYLCASSSGLLNTEAFFGQGTRLTVV.

CDR3 bases: TGTGCCAGCAGCTTGGTCCCTAGCGGAGAGACCCAGTACTTC. Its translation: CASSLVPSGETQYF. The chain is built from TRBV5-4 and TRBJ2-5, with 7 bases fitting TRBD2. Germline lookup yields CDR1 SGHNT and CDR2 YYREEE (reference sequence). There are 14 residues in the CDR3. V was pared by 0 bases and J by 4 bases, with 3 bases of the junction left unmatched.